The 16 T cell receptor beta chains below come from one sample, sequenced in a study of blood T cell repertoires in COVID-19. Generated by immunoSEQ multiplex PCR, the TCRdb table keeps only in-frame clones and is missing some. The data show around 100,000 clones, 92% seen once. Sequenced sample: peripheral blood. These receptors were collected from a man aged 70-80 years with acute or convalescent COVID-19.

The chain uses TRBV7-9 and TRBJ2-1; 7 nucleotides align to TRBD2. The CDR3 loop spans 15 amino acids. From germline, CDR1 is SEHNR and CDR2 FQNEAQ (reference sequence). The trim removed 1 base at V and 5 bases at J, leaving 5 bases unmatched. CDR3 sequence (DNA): TGTGCCAGCAGCTTAGATAGCGGGTCAGACAATGAGCAGTTCTTC. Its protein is CASSLDSGSDNEQFF.

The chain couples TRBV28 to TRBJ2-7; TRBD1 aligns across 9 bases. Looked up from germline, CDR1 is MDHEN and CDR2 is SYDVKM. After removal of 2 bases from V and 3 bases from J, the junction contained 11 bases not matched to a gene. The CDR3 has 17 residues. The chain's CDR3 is CASSLPNSGTGIYEQYF. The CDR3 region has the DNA TGTGCCAGCAGTTTACCCAATTCCGGGACAGGGATCTACGAGCAGTACTTC. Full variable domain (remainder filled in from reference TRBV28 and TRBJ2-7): DVKVTQSSRYLVKRTGEKVFLECVQDMDHENMFWYRQDPGLGLRLIYFSYDVKMKEKGDIPEGYSVSREKKERFSLILESASTNQTSMYLCASSLPNSGTGIYEQYFGPGTRLTVT.

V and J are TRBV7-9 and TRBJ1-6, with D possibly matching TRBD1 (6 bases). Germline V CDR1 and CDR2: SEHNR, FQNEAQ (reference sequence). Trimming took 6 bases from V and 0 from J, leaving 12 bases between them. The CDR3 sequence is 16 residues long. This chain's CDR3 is CASRLQGSSYNSPLHF. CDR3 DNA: TGTGCCAGCAGATTACAGGGTAGCTCCTATAATTCACCCCTCCACTTT. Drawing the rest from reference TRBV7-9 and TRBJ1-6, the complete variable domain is DTGVSQNPRHKITKRGQNVTFRCDPISEHNRLYWYRQTLGQGPEFLTYFQNEAQLEKSRLLSDRFSAERPKGSFSTLEIQRTEQGDSAMYLCASRLQGSSYNSPLHFGNGTRLTVT.

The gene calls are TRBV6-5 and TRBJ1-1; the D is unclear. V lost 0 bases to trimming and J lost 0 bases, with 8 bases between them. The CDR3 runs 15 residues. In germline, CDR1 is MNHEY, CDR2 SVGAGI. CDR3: CASSYSTTMNTEAFF. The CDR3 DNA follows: TGTGCCAGCAGTTACTCTACCACAATGAACACTGAAGCTTTCTTT.

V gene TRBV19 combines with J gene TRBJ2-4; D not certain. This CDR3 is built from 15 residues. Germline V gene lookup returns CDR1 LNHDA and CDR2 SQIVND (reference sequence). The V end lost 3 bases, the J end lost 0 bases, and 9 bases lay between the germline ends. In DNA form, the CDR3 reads TGTGCCAGTAGTATCCCCGGGTTAGCCAAAAACATTCAGTACTTC. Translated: CASSIPGLAKNIQYF.

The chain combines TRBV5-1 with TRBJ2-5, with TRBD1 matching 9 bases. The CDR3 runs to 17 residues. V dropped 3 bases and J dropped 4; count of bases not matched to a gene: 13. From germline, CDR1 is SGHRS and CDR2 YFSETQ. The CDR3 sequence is CASSSKHTGGGRETQYF. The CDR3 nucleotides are TGCGCCAGCAGCTCTAAACATACAGGGGGCGGACGAGAGACCCAGTACTTC.

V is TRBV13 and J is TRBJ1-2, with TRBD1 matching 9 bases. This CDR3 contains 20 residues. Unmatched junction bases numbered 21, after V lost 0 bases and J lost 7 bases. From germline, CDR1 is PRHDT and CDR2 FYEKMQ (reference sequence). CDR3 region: CASSLGLLSGQGGYSGGYTF. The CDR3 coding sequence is TGTGCCAGCAGCTTAGGCCTCCTATCGGGACAGGGCGGATACTCGGGTGGCTACACCTTC.

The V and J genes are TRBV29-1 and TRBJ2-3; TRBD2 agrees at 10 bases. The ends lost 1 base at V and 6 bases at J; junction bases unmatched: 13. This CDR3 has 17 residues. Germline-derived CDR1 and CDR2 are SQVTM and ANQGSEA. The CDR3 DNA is TGCAGCGTTGAAGGCGGAGCGGGGGGGGCTCTTAGGGATACGCAGTATTTT. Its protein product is CSVEGGAGGALRDTQYF.

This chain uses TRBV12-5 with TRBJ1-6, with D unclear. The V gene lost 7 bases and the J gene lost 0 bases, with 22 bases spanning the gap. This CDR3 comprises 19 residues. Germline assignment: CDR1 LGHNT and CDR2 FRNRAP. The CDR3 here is CASATKLGKYPSYNSPLHF. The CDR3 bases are TGTGCTAGTGCCACCAAGTTGGGCAAGTATCCCTCCTATAATTCACCCCTCCACTTT.

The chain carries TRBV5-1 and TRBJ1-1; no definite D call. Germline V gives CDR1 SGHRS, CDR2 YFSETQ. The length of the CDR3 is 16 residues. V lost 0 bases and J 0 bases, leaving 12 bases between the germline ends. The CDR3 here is CASSLGRPGMNTEAFF. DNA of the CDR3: TGCGCCAGCAGCTTGGGTCGGCCGGGGATGAACACTGAAGCTTTCTTT.

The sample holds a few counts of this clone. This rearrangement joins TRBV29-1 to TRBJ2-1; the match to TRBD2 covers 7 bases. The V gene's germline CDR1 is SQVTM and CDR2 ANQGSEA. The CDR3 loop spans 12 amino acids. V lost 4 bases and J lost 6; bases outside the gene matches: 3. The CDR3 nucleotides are TGCAGCGTTGGGCGCGGGGGCAATGAGCAGTTCTTC. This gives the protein CSVGRGGNEQFF.

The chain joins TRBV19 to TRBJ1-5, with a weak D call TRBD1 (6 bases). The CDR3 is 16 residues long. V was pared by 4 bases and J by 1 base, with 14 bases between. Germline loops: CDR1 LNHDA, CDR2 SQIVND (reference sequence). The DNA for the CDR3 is TGTGCCAGTAGTAGGGGAGGGGGGACGAGCAATCAGCCCCAGCATTTT. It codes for CASSRGGGTSNQPQHF.

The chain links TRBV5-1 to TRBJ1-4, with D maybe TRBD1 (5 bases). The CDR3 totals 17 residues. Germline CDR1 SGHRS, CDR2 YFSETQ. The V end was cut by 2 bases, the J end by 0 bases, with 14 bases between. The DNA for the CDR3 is TGCGCCAGCAGCTTAGGAGGGTTGGGGGCAACTAATGAAAAACTGTTTTTT. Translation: CASSLGGLGATNEKLFF.

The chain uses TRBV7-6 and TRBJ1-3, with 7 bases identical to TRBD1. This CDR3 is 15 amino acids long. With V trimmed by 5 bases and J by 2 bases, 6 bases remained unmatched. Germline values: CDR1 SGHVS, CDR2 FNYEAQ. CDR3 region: CASSRSGGTGNTIYF. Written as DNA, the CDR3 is TGTGCCAGCAGCCGATCAGGGGGTACTGGAAACACCATATATTTT.

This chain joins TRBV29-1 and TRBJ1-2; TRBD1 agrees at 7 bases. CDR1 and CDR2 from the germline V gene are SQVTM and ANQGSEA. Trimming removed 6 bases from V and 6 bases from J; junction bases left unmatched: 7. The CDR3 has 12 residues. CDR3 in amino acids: CSVDPTGDGYTF. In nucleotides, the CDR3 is TGCAGCGTGGACCCTACAGGGGATGGCTACACCTTC. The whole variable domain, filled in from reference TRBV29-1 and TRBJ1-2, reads SAVISQKPSRDICQRGTSLTIQCQVDSQVTMMFWYRQQPGQSLTLIATANQGSEATYESGFVIDKFPISRPNLTFSTLTVSNMSPEDSSIYLCSVDPTGDGYTFGSGTRLTVV.

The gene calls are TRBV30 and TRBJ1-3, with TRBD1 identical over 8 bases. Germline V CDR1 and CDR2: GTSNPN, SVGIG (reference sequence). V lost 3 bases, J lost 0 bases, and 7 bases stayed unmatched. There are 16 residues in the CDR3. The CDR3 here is CAWSLTGVLSGNTIYF. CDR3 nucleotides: TGTGCCTGGAGCCTGACAGGGGTCCTCTCTGGAAACACCATATATTTT.